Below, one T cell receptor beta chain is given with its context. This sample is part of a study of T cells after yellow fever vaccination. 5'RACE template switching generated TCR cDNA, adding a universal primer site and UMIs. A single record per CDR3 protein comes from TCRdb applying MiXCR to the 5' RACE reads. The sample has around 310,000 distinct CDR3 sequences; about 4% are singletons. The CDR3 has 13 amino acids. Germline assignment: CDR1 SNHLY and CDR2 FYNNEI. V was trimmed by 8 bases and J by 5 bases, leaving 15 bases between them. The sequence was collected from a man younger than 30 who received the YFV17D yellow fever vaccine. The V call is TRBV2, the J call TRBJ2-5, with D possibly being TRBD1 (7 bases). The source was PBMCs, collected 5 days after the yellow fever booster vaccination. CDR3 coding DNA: TGTGCCAGCGCGGGACAGTCTCCGGAGACCCAGTACTTC. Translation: CASAGQSPETQYF. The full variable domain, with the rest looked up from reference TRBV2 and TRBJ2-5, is EPEVTQTPSHQVTQMGQEVILRCVPISNHLYFYWYRQILGQKVEFLVSFYNNEISEKSEIFDDQFSVERPDGSNFTLKIRSTKLEDSAMYFCASAGQSPETQYFGPGTRLLVL.